What follows is one T cell receptor (beta chain) and its context. Its antigen is still unknown. Primers for the PCR totalled 60 Vbeta and 13 Jbeta. TCRdb's table, derived via immunoSEQ multiplex PCR, lists solely in-frame clones and lacks some. Found here are tens of thousands of clones, around a tenth of them singletons; the top ten hold around 24%. The source of the sample is a study of cytomegalovirus exposure and HLA in healthy donors. Study outcomes and limitations: A later look showed TCR association rates differing by HLA locus, highest for DRB1 and lowest for HLA-C. It was reported in a later analysis that an Asian-associated ancestry cluster showed fewer N-insertions than the roughly 710-donor mean. Later on, analysis showed that most CMV-associated TCR beta chains appeared to be HLA-restricted. For TCR beta chains, V- and J-gene trimming was later linked to a missense DCLRE1C variant.

Germline CDR1 reads GTSNPN; CDR2 reads SVGIG (reference sequence). V gave up 0 bases and J gave up 6 bases; unmatched junction bases: 7. The CDR3 extends over 14 amino acids. The genes are TRBV30 and TRBJ2-7, with 8 nucleotides matching TRBD2. The clonotype comes from a man in his sixties in good health and CMV-seropositive. What was sequenced was PBMCs. The CDR3 bases are TGTGCCTGGAGTGTCGAGCGGGAGAGGTTCGAGCAGTACTTC. Translating gives CAWSVERERFEQYF. Full variable domain (remainder filled in from reference TRBV30 and TRBJ2-7): SQTIHQWPATLVQPVGSPLSLECTVEGTSNPNLYWYRQAAGRGLQLLFYSVGIGQISSEVPQNLSASRPQDRQFILSSKKLLLSDSGFYLCAWSVERERFEQYFGPGTRLTVT.